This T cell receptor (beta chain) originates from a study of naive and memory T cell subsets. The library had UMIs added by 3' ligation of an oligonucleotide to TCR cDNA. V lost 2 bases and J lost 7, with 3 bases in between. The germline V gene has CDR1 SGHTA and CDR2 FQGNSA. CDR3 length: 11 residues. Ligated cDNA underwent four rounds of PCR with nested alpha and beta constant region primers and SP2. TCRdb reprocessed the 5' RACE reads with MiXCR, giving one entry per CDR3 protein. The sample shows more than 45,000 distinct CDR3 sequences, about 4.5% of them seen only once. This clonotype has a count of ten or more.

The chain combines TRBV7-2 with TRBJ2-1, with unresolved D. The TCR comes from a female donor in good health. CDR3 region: CASSLRNEQFF. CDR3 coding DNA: TGTGCCAGCAGCTTACGGAATGAGCAGTTCTTC. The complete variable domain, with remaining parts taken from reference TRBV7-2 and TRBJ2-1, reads GAGVSQSPSNKVTEKGKDVELRCDPISGHTALYWYRQSLGQGLEFLIYFQGNSAPDKSGLPSDRFSAERTGGSVSTLTIQRTQQEDSAVYLCASSLRNEQFFGPGTRLTVL.